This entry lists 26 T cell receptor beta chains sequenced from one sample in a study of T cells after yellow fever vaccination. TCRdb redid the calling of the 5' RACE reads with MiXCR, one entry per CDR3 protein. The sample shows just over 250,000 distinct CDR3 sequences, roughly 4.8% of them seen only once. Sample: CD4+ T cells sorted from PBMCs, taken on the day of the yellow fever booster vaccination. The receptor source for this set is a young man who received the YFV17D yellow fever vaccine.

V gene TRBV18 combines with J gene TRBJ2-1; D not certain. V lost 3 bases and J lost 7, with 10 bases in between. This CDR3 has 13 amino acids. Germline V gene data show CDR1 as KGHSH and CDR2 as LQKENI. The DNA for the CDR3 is TGTGCCAGCTCACCGCAGCCGCGGAATGAGCAGTTCTTC. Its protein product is CASSPQPRNEQFF.

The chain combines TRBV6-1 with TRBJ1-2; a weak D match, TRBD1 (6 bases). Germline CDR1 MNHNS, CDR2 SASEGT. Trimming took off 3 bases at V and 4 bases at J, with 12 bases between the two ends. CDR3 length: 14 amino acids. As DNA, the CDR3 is TGTGCCAGCAGTGATCCGGGACATCCCTATGGCTACACCTTC. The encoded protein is CASSDPGHPYGYTF.

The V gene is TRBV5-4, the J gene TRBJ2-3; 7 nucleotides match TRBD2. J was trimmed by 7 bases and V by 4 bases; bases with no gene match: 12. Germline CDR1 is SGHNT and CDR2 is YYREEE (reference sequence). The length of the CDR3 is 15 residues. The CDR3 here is CASSPGGGSIHTQYF. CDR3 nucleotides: TGTGCCAGCAGCCCCGGCGGGGGTTCGATCCATACGCAGTATTTT. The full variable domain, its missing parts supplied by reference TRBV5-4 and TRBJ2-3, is ETGVTQSPTHLIKTRGQQVTLRCSSQSGHNTVSWYQQALGQGPQFIFQYYREEENGRGNFPPRFSGLQFPNYSSELNVNALELDDSALYLCASSPGGGSIHTQYFGPGTRLTVL.

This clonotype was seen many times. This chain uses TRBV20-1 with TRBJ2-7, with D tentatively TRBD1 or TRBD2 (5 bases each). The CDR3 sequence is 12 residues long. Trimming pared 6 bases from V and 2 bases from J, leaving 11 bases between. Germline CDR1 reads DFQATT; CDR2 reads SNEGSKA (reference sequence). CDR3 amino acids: CSARDGPYEQYV. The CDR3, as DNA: TGCAGTGCCCGGGACGGACCCTACGAGCAGTACGTC.

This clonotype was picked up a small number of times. Here the CDR3 reads CASSLDPGQDNEQFF. The CDR3 DNA reads as TGCGCCAGCAGCCTCGATCCGGGACAAGACAATGAGCAGTTCTTC. V and J are TRBV5-1 and TRBJ2-1; possibly TRBD1 for D (6 bases). From germline, CDR1 is SGHRS and CDR2 YFSETQ. V was trimmed by 4 bases and J by 5 bases, leaving 16 bases between them. The CDR3 is 15 amino acids.

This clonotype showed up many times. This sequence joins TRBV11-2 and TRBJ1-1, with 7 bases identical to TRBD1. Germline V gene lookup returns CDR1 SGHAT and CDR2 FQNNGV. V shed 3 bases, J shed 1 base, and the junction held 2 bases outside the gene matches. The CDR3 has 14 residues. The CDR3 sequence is CASSFTGANTEAFF. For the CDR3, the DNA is TGTGCCAGCAGCTTCACAGGGGCGAACACTGAAGCTTTCTTT.

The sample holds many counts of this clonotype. The chain's CDR3 is CASSAEGSGGTGTQYF. For the CDR3, the DNA is TGTGCCAGCTCCGCCGAGGGTAGCGGGGGAACCGGGACCCAGTACTTC. V is TRBV18 and J is TRBJ2-5; 9 nucleotides line up with TRBD2. V lost 6 bases, J lost 7 bases, and 15 bases stayed unmatched. Germline V gene data show CDR1 as KGHSH and CDR2 as LQKENI. CDR3 length: 16 amino acids.

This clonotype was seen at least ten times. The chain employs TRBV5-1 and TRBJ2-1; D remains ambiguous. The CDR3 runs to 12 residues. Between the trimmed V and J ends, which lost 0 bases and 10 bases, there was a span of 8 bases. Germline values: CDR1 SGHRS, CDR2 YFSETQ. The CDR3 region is CASSLEFREQFF. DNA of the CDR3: TGCGCCAGCAGCTTGGAGTTTCGCGAGCAGTTCTTC.

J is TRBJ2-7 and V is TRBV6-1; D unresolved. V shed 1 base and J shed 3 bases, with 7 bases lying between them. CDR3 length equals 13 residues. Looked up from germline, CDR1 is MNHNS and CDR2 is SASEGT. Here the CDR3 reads CASSEGPDYEQYF. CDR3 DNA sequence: TGTGCCAGCAGTGAAGGGCCAGACTACGAGCAGTACTTC.

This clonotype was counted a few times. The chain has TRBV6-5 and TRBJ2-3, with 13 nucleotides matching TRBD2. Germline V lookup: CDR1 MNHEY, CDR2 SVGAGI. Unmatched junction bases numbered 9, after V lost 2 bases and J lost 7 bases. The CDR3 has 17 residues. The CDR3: CASSYGAGLAGSHTQYF. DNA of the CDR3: TGTGCCAGCAGTTACGGAGCGGGACTAGCGGGGTCGCATACGCAGTATTTT.

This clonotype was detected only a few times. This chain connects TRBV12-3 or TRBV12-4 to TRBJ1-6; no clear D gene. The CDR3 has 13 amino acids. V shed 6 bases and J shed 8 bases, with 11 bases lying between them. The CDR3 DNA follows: TGTGCCAGCAGCCCCCAAAGGGATTCACCCCTCCACTTT. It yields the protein CASSPQRDSPLHF.

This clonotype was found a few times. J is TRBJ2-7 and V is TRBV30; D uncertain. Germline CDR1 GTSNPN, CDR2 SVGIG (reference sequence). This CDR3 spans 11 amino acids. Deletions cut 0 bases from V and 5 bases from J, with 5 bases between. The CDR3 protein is CAWSVDNEQYF. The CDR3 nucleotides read TGTGCCTGGAGTGTAGATAACGAGCAGTACTTC.

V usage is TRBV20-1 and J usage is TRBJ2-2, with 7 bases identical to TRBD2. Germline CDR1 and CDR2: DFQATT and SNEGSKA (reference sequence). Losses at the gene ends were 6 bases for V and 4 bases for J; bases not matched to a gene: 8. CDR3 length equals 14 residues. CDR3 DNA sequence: TGCAGTGCGCGAGCGGGGCCCGTCACCGGGGAGCTGTTTTTT. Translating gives CSARAGPVTGELFF.

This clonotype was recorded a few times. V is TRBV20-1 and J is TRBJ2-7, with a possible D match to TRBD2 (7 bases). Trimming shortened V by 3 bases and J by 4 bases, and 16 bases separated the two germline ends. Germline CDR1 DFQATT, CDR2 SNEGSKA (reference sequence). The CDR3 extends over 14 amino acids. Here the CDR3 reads CSASGGPYRYEQYF. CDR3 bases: TGCAGTGCTAGCGGGGGGCCCTACCGTTACGAGCAGTACTTC.

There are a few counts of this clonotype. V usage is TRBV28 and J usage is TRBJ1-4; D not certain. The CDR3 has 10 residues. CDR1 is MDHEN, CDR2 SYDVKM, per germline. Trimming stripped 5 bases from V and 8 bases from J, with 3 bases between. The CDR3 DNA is TGTGCCAGCAGTCGGGAAAAACTGTTTTTT. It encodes CASSREKLFF.

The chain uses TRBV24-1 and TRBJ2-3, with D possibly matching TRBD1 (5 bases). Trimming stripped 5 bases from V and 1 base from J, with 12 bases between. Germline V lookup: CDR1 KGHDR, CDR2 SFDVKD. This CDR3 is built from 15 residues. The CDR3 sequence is CATSAAGHGTDTQYF. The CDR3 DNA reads TGTGCCACCAGTGCCGCCGGACACGGCACAGATACGCAGTATTTT.

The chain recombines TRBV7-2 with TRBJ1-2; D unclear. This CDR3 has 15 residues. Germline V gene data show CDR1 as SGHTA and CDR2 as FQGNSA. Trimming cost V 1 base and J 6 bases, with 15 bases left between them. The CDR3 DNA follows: TGTGCCAGCAGCTTAGTTGTAGCAATCCCTAATGGCTACACCTTC. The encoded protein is CASSLVVAIPNGYTF.

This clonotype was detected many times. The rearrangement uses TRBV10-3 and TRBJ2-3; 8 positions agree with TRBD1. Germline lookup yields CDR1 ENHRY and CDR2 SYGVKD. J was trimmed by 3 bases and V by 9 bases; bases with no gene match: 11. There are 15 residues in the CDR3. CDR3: CAMTPTGDRTDTQYF. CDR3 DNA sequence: TGTGCCATGACACCGACAGGGGATAGGACAGATACGCAGTATTTT.

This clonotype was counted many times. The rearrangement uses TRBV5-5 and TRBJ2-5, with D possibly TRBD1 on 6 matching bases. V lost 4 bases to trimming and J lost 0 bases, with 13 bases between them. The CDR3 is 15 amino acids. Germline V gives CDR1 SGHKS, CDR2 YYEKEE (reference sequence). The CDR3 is CASSLLRGYQETQYF. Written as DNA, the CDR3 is TGTGCCAGCAGCCTCCTGAGGGGGTACCAAGAGACCCAGTACTTC. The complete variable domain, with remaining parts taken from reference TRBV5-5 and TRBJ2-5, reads DAGVTQSPTHLIKTRGQQVTLRCSPISGHKSVSWYQQVLGQGPQFIFQYYEKEERGRGNFPDRFSARQFPNYSSELNVNALLLGDSALYLCASSLLRGYQETQYFGPGTRLLVL.

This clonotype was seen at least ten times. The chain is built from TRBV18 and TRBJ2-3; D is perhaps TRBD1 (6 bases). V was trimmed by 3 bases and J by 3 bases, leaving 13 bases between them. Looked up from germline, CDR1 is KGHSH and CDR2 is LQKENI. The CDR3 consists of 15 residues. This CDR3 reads CASSPLQGVTDTQYF. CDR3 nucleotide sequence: TGTGCCAGCTCACCGTTACAGGGTGTGACAGATACGCAGTATTTT.

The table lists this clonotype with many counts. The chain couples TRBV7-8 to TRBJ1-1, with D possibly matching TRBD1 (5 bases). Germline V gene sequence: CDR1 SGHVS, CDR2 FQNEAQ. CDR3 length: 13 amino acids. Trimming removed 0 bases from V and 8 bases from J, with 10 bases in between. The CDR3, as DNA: TGTGCCAGCAGCTTAGCATTCGGGGGGGAAGCTTTCTTT. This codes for CASSLAFGGEAFF. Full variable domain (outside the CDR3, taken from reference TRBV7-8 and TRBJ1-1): GAGVSQSPRYKVAKRGQDVALRCDPISGHVSLFWYQQALGQGPEFLTYFQNEAQLDKSGLPSDRFFAERPEGSVSTLKIQRTQQEDSAVYLCASSLAFGGEAFFGQGTRLTVV.

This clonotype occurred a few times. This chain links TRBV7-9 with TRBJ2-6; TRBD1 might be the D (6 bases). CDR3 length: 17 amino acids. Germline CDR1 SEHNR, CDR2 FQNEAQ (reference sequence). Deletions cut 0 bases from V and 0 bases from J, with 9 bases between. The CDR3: CASSLAEQGSGANVLTF. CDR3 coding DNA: TGTGCCAGCAGCTTAGCCGAACAGGGCTCTGGGGCCAACGTCCTGACTTTC.

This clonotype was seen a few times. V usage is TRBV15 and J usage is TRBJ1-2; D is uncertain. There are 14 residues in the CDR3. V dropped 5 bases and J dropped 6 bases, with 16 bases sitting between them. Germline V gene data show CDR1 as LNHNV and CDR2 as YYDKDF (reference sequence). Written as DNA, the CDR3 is TGTGCCACCAGCCCGGGCACCCAGGCGGATGGCTACACCTTC. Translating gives CATSPGTQADGYTF.

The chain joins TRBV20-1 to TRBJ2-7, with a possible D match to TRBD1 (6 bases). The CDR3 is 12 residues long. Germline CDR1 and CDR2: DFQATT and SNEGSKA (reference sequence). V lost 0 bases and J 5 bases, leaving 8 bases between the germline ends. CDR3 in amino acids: CSARDRGHEQYF. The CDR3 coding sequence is TGCAGTGCTAGAGACAGGGGCCACGAGCAGTACTTC.

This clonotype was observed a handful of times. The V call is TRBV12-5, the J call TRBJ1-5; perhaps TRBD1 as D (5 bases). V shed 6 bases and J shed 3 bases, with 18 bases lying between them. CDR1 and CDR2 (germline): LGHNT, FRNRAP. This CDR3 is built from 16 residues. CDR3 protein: CASGPGEAGLNQPQHF. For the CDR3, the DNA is TGTGCTAGTGGCCCCGGAGAGGCAGGGCTCAATCAGCCCCAGCATTTT.

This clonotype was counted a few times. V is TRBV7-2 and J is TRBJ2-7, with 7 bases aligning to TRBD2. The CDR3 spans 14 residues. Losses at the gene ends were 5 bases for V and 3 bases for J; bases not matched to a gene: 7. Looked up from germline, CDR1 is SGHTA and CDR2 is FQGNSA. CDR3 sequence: CASSLTPGGYEQYF. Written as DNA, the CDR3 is TGTGCCAGCAGCCTTACCCCGGGGGGCTACGAGCAGTACTTC.